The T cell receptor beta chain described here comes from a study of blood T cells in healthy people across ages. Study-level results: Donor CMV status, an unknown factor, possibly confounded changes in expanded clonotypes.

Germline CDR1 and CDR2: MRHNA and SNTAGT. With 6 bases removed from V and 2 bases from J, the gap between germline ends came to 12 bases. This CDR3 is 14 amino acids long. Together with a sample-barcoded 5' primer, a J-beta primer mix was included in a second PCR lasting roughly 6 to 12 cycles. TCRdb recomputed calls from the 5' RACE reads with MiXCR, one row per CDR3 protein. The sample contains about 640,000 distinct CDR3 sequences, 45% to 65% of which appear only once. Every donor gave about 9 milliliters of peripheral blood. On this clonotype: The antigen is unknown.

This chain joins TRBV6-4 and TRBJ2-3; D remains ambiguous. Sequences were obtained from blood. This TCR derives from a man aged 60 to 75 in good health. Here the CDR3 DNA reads TGTGCCAGCAGCTACACCCACGCCACAGATACGCAGTATTTT. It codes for CASSYTHATDTQYF.